A selection of T cell receptor beta chains follows, all from one sample in a study of a mutant IDH1 vaccine in newly diagnosed glioma. For these TCRs, the target antigens are not known. Assay: immunoSEQ multiplex PCR; the TCRdb copy retains only in-frame clones and omits some. The data show about 94,000 clones, under 90% seen once. The source material was PBMCs, sampled from a glioma patient whose treatment included an IDH1 peptide vaccine. These receptors originate from a woman aged 45-60 years with glioma. The CDR3 runs from the conserved cysteine through the conserved F or W. D genes are given only for firm matches. Not all rows give a size; the values are once, few, many and, for expanded clones, a class.

d_gene: -; j_gene: TRBJ2-7; v_gene: TRBV7-8; abundance: -; CDR3nt: TGTGCCAGCAGCTCCGAGCGGTTCAGCTCCTACGAGCAGTACTTC; CDR3aa: CASSSERFSSYEQYF
d_gene: TRBD1; j_gene: TRBJ1-1; v_gene: TRBV5-1; abundance: once; CDR3nt: TGCGCCAGCAGCTTGGTACCGTCGGGACAGGGCAGTAACACTGAAGCTTTCTTT; CDR3aa: CASSLVPSGQGSNTEAFF
d_gene: TRBD1; j_gene: TRBJ1-2; v_gene: TRBV27; abundance: -; CDR3nt: TGTGCCAGTCGACAGGGGGACCCTCTCTATGGCTACACCTTC; CDR3aa: CASRQGDPLYGYTF
d_gene: -; j_gene: TRBJ2-3; v_gene: TRBV7-3; abundance: -; CDR3nt: TGTGCCAGCAGCCCTGGGAGAGATACGCAGTATTTT; CDR3aa: CASSPGRDTQYF
d_gene: -; j_gene: TRBJ2-7; v_gene: TRBV6-1; abundance: -; CDR3nt: TGTGCCAGCAGTGAAGGGGGCAGGGATTACGAGCAGTACTTC; CDR3aa: CASSEGGRDYEQYF
d_gene: -; j_gene: TRBJ1-2; v_gene: TRBV28; abundance: -; CDR3nt: TGTGCCAGCAGTCCCGTCCTTAAGCGGTACACCTTC; CDR3aa: CASSPVLKRYTF
d_gene: -; j_gene: TRBJ2-3; v_gene: TRBV14; abundance: -; CDR3nt: TGTGCCAGCAGCCAAGCTAACACAGATACGCAGTATTTT; CDR3aa: CASSQANTDTQYF
d_gene: -; j_gene: TRBJ2-3; v_gene: TRBV5-1; abundance: -; CDR3nt: TGCGCCAGCAGCTTGGTGTTTGAGGCTCTGTCCCTCAGCACAGATACGCAGTATTTT; CDR3aa: CASSLVFEALSLSTDTQYF
d_gene: TRBD2; j_gene: TRBJ2-1; v_gene: TRBV29-1; abundance: once; CDR3nt: TGCAGCGTTGACAAACCCGGGAGGCAATACAATGAGCAGTTCTTC; CDR3aa: CSVDKPGRQYNEQFF
d_gene: -; j_gene: TRBJ1-2; v_gene: TRBV6-5; abundance: -; CDR3nt: TGTGCCAGCAGTTACAAGGCAGGGGCTCACTATGGCTACACCTTC; CDR3aa: CASSYKAGAHYGYTF
d_gene: -; j_gene: TRBJ2-7; v_gene: TRBV6-5; abundance: -; CDR3nt: TGTGCCAGCAGTGAAGGGGGGGTCCTCTACGAGCAGTACTTC; CDR3aa: CASSEGGVLYEQYF
d_gene: -; j_gene: TRBJ2-1; v_gene: TRBV7-3; abundance: -; CDR3nt: TGTGCCAGCAGCTTAGGGGGTGGCGGGATTTACAATGAGCAGTTCTTC; CDR3aa: CASSLGGGGIYNEQFF
d_gene: -; j_gene: TRBJ1-5; v_gene: TRBV18; abundance: -; CDR3nt: TGTGCCAGCTCACCTTCATTCGCGGGAGGTAATCAGCCCCAGCATTTT; CDR3aa: CASSPSFAGGNQPQHF
d_gene: -; j_gene: TRBJ2-2; v_gene: TRBV4-1; abundance: -; CDR3nt: TGCGCCAGCAGCCAGGCTTGGGGGCGGACCGGGGAGCTGTTTTTT; CDR3aa: CASSQAWGRTGELFF
d_gene: TRBD2; j_gene: TRBJ2-1; v_gene: TRBV7-9; abundance: -; CDR3nt: TGTGCCAGCTGGGGCGGGAGGGACAATGAGCAGTTCTTC; CDR3aa: CASWGGRDNEQFF